These T cell receptor beta chains were read from a single sample in a study of T cells in Graves' hyperthyroidism and ophthalmopathy. TCRdb re-analysed the multiplex PCR reads in MiXCR, keeping a single row per CDR3 protein. The sample yields 100,000 to 130,000 distinct CDR3 sequences, about 17% seen once. The material sequenced was blood. These receptors all stem from a woman aged 45 to 65 with Graves' hyperthyroidism. Each CDR3 is given with its conserved first and last residue. A D gene is named only where the DNA matches it firmly. Not every row has a clone size; where given, it reads once, few, many or a size class.

d_call	v_call	clone_size	j_call	cdr3_aa	cdr3_nt
TRBD1	TRBV28	NA	TRBJ2-5	CASSPNPWDSIKETQYF	TGTGCCAGCAGTCCAAACCCTTGGGACAGCATAAAAGAGACCCAGTACTTC
TRBD1	TRBV4-1	NA	TRBJ1-2	CASRGTGVGGYTF	TGCGCCAGCAGAGGTACAGGGGTCGGAGGCTACACCTTC
TRBD1	TRBV4-1	many	TRBJ2-1	CASSLTGTGTPSEQFF	TGCGCCAGCAGCCTTACCGGGACAGGGACGCCATCTGAGCAGTTCTTC
NA	TRBV6-2/TRBV6-3	NA	TRBJ1-1	CASKVQGDNTEAFF	TGTGCCAGCAAAGTACAGGGTGATAACACTGAAGCTTTCTTT
NA	TRBV5-1	NA	TRBJ1-5	CASSPGEGMQPQHF	TGCGCCAGCAGCCCCGGGGAGGGGATGCAGCCCCAGCATTTT
NA	TRBV5-5	many	TRBJ1-4	CASSLAHPKPATNEKLFF	TGTGCCAGCAGCTTGGCCCATCCGAAGCCCGCAACTAATGAAAAACTGTTTTTT
NA	TRBV7-9	many	TRBJ2-3	CASAFSRPDTQYF	TGTGCCAGCGCCTTCTCACGGCCCGATACGCAGTATTTT
TRBD2	TRBV20-1	many	TRBJ2-1	CSASSGRVEQFF	TGCAGTGCCTCTAGCGGGAGGGTTGAGCAGTTCTTC
NA	TRBV11-1	many	TRBJ1-1	CASSSGSVNTEAFF	TGTGCCAGCAGCTCAGGGAGCGTGAACACTGAAGCTTTCTTT
NA	TRBV28	many	TRBJ1-2	CASRAGEVGYGYTF	TGTGCCAGCAGAGCCGGGGAGGTCGGCTATGGCTACACCTTC
NA	TRBV20-1	many	TRBJ2-5	CSARPASWGTQYF	TGCAGTGCTAGGCCCGCCTCATGGGGGACCCAGTACTTC
NA	TRBV20-1	many	TRBJ2-3	CSVGSLGDTQYF	TGCAGTGTGGGAAGCCTGGGAGATACGCAGTATTTT
TRBD2	TRBV29-1	many	TRBJ2-3	CSVVGAAGGTDTQYF	TGCAGCGTTGTAGGTGCGGCGGGAGGCACAGATACGCAGTATTTT
TRBD2	TRBV5-1	many	TRBJ2-7	CASSLEGGRALEQYF	TGCGCCAGCAGCTTGGAAGGCGGGAGGGCCCTCGAGCAGTACTTC
TRBD2	TRBV20-1	once	TRBJ2-1	CSVNLGGSYNEQFF	TGCAGTGTTAACCTTGGCGGGAGCTACAATGAGCAGTTCTTC
NA	TRBV13	many	TRBJ2-5	CASSLAPGERETQYF	TGTGCCAGCAGCTTAGCTCCGGGGGAGCGAGAGACCCAGTACTTC
NA	TRBV28	many	TRBJ2-7	CASSLTPPSSYEQYF	TGTGCCAGCAGTTTAACCCCACCCTCCTCCTACGAGCAGTACTTC
TRBD2	TRBV19	many	TRBJ2-2	CASSTRLAGNTGELFF	TGTGCCAGTAGTACAAGACTAGCGGGAAACACCGGGGAGCTGTTTTTT
TRBD2	TRBV20-1	many	TRBJ2-4	CSAQGLAREIMAKNIQYF	TGCAGTGCTCAGGGACTAGCGCGGGAGATAATGGCCAAAAACATTCAGTACTTC
TRBD1	TRBV7-9	many	TRBJ1-5	CASSPGQGINQPQHF	TGTGCCAGCAGCCCCGGACAGGGGATCAATCAGCCCCAGCATTTT
TRBD1	TRBV24-1	NA	TRBJ1-4	CATSDTGQGAGEKLFF	TGTGCCACCAGTGACACGGGACAGGGGGCTGGGGAAAAACTGTTTTTT
TRBD2	TRBV20-1	many	TRBJ2-7	CSASGLAGEGGGEQYF	TGCAGTGCTTCTGGACTAGCGGGAGAAGGGGGGGGCGAGCAGTACTTC
NA	TRBV10-3	many	TRBJ2-7	CAISESTGGVTGEQYF	TGTGCCATCAGTGAGTCGACGGGCGGGGTCACAGGCGAGCAGTACTTC
NA	TRBV3-1	many	TRBJ1-5	CASSSGQRNQPQHF	TGTGCCAGCAGTTCCGGACAGCGCAATCAGCCCCAGCATTTT
TRBD2	TRBV3-1	many	TRBJ2-5	CASSQELAQETQYF	TGTGCCAGCAGCCAAGAACTAGCGCAAGAGACCCAGTACTTC
TRBD2	TRBV30	many	TRBJ2-5	CASELAGETQYF	TGTGCCTCGGAACTAGCGGGAGAGACCCAGTACTTC
NA	TRBV29-1	many	TRBJ2-1	CSVEGSSYNEQFF	TGCAGCGTTGAGGGGAGCTCCTACAATGAGCAGTTCTTC
NA	TRBV13	many	TRBJ2-5	CASSLGLREGETQYF	TGTGCCAGCAGCTTAGGCCTCAGGGAAGGAGAGACCCAGTACTTC
TRBD2	TRBV12-3/TRBV12-4	many	TRBJ2-5	CASSLSGRRGETQYF	TGTGCCAGCAGTCTTAGCGGGAGAAGGGGAGAGACCCAGTACTTC
NA	TRBV9	NA	TRBJ1-1	CASSASGLPRAGTEAFF	TGTGCCAGCAGCGCTTCGGGCCTACCGAGAGCGGGTACTGAAGCTTTCTTT
TRBD1	TRBV7-3	many	TRBJ2-2	CASSPGAGGVSGELFF	TGTGCCAGCAGCCCCGGGGCAGGGGGCGTCTCCGGGGAGCTGTTTTTT
NA	TRBV7-2	many	TRBJ2-2	CASSFSVGGELFF	TGTGCCAGCAGCTTTTCCGTCGGCGGGGAGCTGTTTTTT
NA	TRBV11-2	many	TRBJ2-3	CASSLVGGKDTQYF	TGTGCCAGCAGCCTTGTGGGTGGGAAAGATACGCAGTATTTT
NA	TRBV11-2	many	TRBJ1-1	CASSLLGFVNTEAFF	TGTGCCAGCAGCCTTCTTGGATTTGTTAACACTGAAGCTTTCTTT
NA	TRBV3-1	many	TRBJ1-1	CASSQGYPGTEAFF	TGTGCCAGCAGCCAAGGGTACCCAGGCACTGAAGCTTTCTTT
NA	TRBV25-1	many	TRBJ2-7	CASRSRVHQDYEQYF	TGTGCCAGCAGGAGCAGGGTCCATCAGGACTACGAGCAGTACTTC
TRBD2	TRBV30	few	TRBJ2-5	CAWNRLAGSQETQYF	TGTGCCTGGAATAGACTAGCGGGATCTCAAGAGACCCAGTACTTC
NA	TRBV7-9	many	TRBJ2-3	CASSFSAGTDTQYF	TGTGCCAGCAGCTTCTCTGCGGGCACAGATACGCAGTATTTT
TRBD1	TRBV18	many	TRBJ2-7	CASSPDRVSYEQYF	TGTGCCAGCTCACCTGACAGGGTCTCCTACGAGCAGTACTTC
NA	TRBV19	many	TRBJ1-1	CASRDQGGGTNTEAFF	TGTGCCAGTCGGGACCAGGGTGGGGGGACGAACACTGAAGCTTTCTTT
TRBD2	TRBV7-3	many	TRBJ2-3	CASSSGTSEATQYF	TGTGCCAGCAGCTCCGGGACTAGTGAGGCTACGCAGTATTTT
NA	TRBV3-1	NA	TRBJ2-5	CASSQDPVQEATQYF	TGTGCCAGCAGCCAAGATCCCGTACAAGAAGCGACCCAGTACTTC
NA	TRBV6-5	many	TRBJ2-1	CASSYSPAARSYNEQFF	TGTGCCAGCAGTTACTCGCCGGCCGCGCGCTCCTACAATGAGCAGTTCTTC
NA	TRBV12-3/TRBV12-4	many	TRBJ2-2	CASSPTANTGELFF	TGTGCCAGCAGCCCGACAGCGAACACCGGGGAGCTGTTTTTT
TRBD1	TRBV7-6	NA	TRBJ2-1	CASSSRGDRGGEQFF	TGTGCCAGCAGCTCGCGAGGGGACAGGGGCGGTGAGCAGTTCTTC
NA	TRBV5-1	many	TRBJ2-7	CASSLAGRSEQYF	TGCGCCAGCAGCTTGGCAGGGCGGAGCGAGCAGTACTTC
TRBD2	TRBV28	NA	TRBJ2-5	CASKGGTSGRARETQYF	TGTGCCAGCAAAGGGGGGACTAGCGGGAGGGCCAGAGAGACCCAGTACTTC
NA	TRBV19	NA	TRBJ2-1	CASSQPNEQFF	TGTGCCAGTAGTCAGCCCAATGAGCAGTTCTTC
TRBD2	TRBV5-1	once	TRBJ2-7	CASSLGGLAGYEQYF	TGCGCCAGCAGCTTGGGGGGACTAGCGGGCTACGAGCAGTACTTC
NA	TRBV11-2	many	TRBJ2-7	CASSLVGRSYEQYF	TGTGCCAGCAGCTTAGTTGGCAGGAGCTACGAGCAGTACTTC
NA	TRBV5-1	many	TRBJ1-3	CASSLLGASGNTIYF	TGCGCCAGCAGCTTGTTGGGGGCCTCTGGAAACACCATATATTTT
TRBD1	TRBV18	many	TRBJ2-7	CASSNPGITGGEQYF	TGTGCCAGCTCAAACCCGGGAATAACAGGGGGCGAGCAGTACTTC
NA	TRBV20-1	many	TRBJ1-1	CSARGDRIEAFF	TGCAGTGCTAGAGGAGACCGAATTGAAGCTTTCTTT
NA	TRBV6-1	once	TRBJ2-2	CASRTKGGTGELFF	TGTGCCTCCCGAACGAAGGGAGGCACCGGGGAGCTGTTTTTT
TRBD2	TRBV5-4	many	TRBJ2-1	CASSPTSSSYNEQFF	TGTGCCAGCAGCCCGACTAGCTCCTCCTACAATGAGCAGTTCTTC
TRBD1	TRBV10-3	many	TRBJ2-2	CAIRADGTGNTGELFF	TGTGCCATCAGAGCCGACGGGACAGGGAACACCGGGGAGCTGTTTTTT
NA	TRBV24-1	many	TRBJ2-2	CATSPSGGGTGELFF	TGTGCCACCAGCCCGAGCGGAGGGGGTACCGGGGAGCTGTTTTTT
NA	TRBV6-4	many	TRBJ2-2	CASSRDMNTGELFF	TGTGCCAGCAGCCGGGACATGAACACCGGGGAGCTGTTTTTT
NA	TRBV18	NA	TRBJ1-1	CASSPPQRLGDTEAFF	TGTGCCAGCTCACCGCCGCAGAGACTTGGGGACACTGAAGCTTTCTTT
NA	TRBV2	many	TRBJ2-4	CASSVEGFLAKNIQYF	TGTGCCAGCAGTGTAGAGGGGTTCCTAGCCAAAAACATTCAGTACTTC